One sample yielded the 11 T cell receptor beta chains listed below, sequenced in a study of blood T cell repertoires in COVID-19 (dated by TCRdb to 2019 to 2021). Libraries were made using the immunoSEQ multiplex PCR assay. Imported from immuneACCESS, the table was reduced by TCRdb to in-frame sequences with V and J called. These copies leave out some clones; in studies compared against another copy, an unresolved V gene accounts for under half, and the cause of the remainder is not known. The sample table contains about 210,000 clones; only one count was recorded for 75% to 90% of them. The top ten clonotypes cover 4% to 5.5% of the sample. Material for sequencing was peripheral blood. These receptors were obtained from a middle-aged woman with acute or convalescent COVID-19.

CDR3 DNA: TGTGCCAGCAGTGGAGAGGACAGGGGGTTAGCCAAAAACATTCAGTACTTC. It is translated as CASSGEDRGLAKNIQYF. The chain carries TRBV28 and TRBJ2-4; 10 positions agree with TRBD1. CDR1 and CDR2 (germline): MDHEN, SYDVKM. V shed 5 bases and J 0 bases; nucleotides not matched to a gene: 7. The CDR3 totals 17 residues.

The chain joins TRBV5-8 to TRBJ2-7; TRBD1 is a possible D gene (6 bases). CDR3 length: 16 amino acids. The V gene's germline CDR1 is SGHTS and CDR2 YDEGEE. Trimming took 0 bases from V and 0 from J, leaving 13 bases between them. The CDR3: CASSLADSLSSYEQYV. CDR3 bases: TGTGCCAGCAGCTTGGCGGACAGCCTGAGCTCCTACGAGCAGTACGTC.

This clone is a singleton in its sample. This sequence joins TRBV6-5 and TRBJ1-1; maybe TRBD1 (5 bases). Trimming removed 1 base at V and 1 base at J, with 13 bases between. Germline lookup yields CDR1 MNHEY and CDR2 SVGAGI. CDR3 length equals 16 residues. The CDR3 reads CASSYYRWGENTEAFF. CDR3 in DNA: TGTGCCAGCAGTTACTATCGTTGGGGGGAGAACACTGAAGCTTTCTTT.

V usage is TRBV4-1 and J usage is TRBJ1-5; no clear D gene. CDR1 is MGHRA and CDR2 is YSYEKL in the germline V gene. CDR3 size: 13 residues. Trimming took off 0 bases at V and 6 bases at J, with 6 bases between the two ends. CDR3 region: CASSQEEGQPQHF. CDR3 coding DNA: TGCGCCAGCAGCCAAGAAGAGGGTCAGCCCCAGCATTTT.

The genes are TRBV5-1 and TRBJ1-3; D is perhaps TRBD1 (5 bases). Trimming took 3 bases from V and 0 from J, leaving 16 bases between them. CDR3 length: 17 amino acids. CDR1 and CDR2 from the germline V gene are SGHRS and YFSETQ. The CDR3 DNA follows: TGCGCCAGCAGCTACCGAGCCCGGGGGGGCTCTGGAAACACCATATATTTT. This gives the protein CASSYRARGGSGNTIYF. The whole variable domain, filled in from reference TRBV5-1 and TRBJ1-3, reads KAGVTQTPRYLIKTRGQQVTLSCSPISGHRSVSWYQQTPGQGLQFLFEYFSETQRNKGNFPGRFSGRQFSNSRSEMNVSTLELGDSALYLCASSYRARGGSGNTIYFGEGSWLTVV.

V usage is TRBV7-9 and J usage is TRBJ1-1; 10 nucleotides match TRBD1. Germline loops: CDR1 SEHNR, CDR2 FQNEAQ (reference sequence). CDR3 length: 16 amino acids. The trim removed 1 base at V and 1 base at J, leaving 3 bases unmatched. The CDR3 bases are TGTGCCAGCAGCTTAGTTGGGACAGGGGAGAACACTGAAGCTTTCTTT. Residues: CASSLVGTGENTEAFF.

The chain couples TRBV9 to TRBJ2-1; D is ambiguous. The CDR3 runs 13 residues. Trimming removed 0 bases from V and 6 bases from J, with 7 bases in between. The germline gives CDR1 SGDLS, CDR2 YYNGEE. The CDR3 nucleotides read TGTGCCAGCAGCGTAGCTTTCCGCAATGAGCAGTTCTTC. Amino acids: CASSVAFRNEQFF.

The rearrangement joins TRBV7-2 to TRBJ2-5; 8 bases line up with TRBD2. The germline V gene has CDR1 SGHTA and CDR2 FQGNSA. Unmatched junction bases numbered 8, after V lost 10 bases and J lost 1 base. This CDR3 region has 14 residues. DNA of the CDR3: TGTGCCACCTCCCACGGGGGGGCCCAAGAGACCCAGTACTTC. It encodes CATSHGGAQETQYF.

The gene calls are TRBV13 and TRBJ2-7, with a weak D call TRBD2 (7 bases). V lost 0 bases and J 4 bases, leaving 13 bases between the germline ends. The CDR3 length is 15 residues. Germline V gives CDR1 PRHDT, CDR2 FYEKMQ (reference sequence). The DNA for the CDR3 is TGTGCCAGCAGCTTAGGCGGGGGGCCTCATTACGAGCAGTACGTC. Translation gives CASSLGGGPHYEQYV.

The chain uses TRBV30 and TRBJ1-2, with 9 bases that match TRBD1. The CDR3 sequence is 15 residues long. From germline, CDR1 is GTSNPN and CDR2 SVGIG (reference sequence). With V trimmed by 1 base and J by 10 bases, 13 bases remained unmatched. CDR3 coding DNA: TGTGCCTGGAGTGGGGGAACCGGGACAGGGTTCGCCTACACCTTC. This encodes CAWSGGTGTGFAYTF.

CDR3: CASSPRRRREGIQYF. CDR3 DNA sequence: TGTGCCAGCAGCCCGAGACGCAGGAGAGAGGGCATTCAGTACTTC. The V and J genes are TRBV7-2 and TRBJ2-4; D is perhaps TRBD2 (5 bases). The CDR3 has 15 amino acids. Germline V gene data show CDR1 as SGHTA and CDR2 as FQGNSA. Trimming cost V 5 bases and J 9 bases, with 20 bases left between them.